One and the same sample provided the 16 T cell receptor beta chains below, sequenced in a study of neoadjuvant anti-PD-1 for oral cavity cancer (dated by TCRdb to the early 2020s). To prepare the library, the immunoSEQ multiplex PCR assay was applied. TCRdb holds this immuneACCESS table with in-frame rearrangements only. Some clones are missing; in checked studies, unresolved V genes explain under half, and the rest has no known cause. This sample comprises more than 13,000 clones, roughly 70% of them detected only once. Clones ranked in the top ten supply roughly 2% of the sample. This sample's time point label indicates: after neoadjuvant nivolumab, at surgical resection. The material was PBMCs, obtained after nivolumab (anti-PD-1) treatment. The receptors come from a person aged 35-79 years with oral cavity squamous cell carcinoma.

This clone was counted between two and nine times. The chain recombines TRBV5-1 with TRBJ1-6; D perhaps matches TRBD1 (5 bases). This CDR3 has 15 amino acids. The ends were cut back, 0 bases at V and 5 bases at J, with 9 bases in the middle. Germline V gene data show CDR1 as SGHRS and CDR2 as YFSETQ. The CDR3 coding sequence is TGCGCCAGCAGCTTGGCGGGACCGAATAATTCACCCCTCCACTTT. Translating gives CASSLAGPNNSPLHF.

This clone was recorded once. The chain has TRBV28 and TRBJ2-7, with TRBD1 matching 8 bases. V trimming: 2 bases; J trimming: 2 bases; junction bases outside the gene matches: 20. This CDR3 is built from 20 residues. CDR1 and CDR2 (germline): MDHEN, SYDVKM. This CDR3 is CASSLGLFSGGQGAPYEQYF. CDR3 in DNA: TGTGCCAGCAGTTTAGGTTTGTTTAGTGGGGGGCAGGGGGCGCCCTACGAGCAGTACTTC.

This sequence joins TRBV5-4 and TRBJ2-7, with 13 bases identical to TRBD2. Germline assignment: CDR1 SGHNT and CDR2 YYREEE (reference sequence). V lost 1 base and J lost 3; bases outside the gene matches: 1. This CDR3 spans 15 amino acids. CDR3 amino acids: CASSLWTSGSYEQYF. The CDR3 nucleotides are TGTGCCAGCAGCTTGTGGACTAGCGGGAGCTACGAGCAGTACTTC.

This chain connects TRBV6-1 to TRBJ1-4, with a weak D call TRBD1 (5 bases). V gave up 2 bases and J gave up 4 bases, with 11 bases separating them. This CDR3 is 15 amino acids long. Germline V gives CDR1 MNHNS, CDR2 SASEGT. This CDR3 reads CASSEFEGNNEKLFF. Here the CDR3 DNA reads TGTGCCAGCAGTGAATTTGAGGGGAATAATGAAAAACTGTTTTTT.

The chain has TRBV5-6 and TRBJ2-7, with TRBD1 identical over 10 bases. This CDR3 region has 15 residues. Germline V gene data show CDR1 as SGHDT and CDR2 as YYEEEE. The V gene end was trimmed by 4 bases and the J gene end by 3 bases; junction bases not matched to a gene: 7. CDR3 sequence reads: CASSAPGTGDYEQYF. CDR3 coding DNA: TGTGCCAGCAGCGCCCCCGGGACAGGGGACTACGAGCAGTACTTC. The full variable domain, its missing parts supplied by reference TRBV5-6 and TRBJ2-7, is DAGVTQSPTHLIKTRGQQVTLRCSPKSGHDTVSWYQQALGQGPQFIFQYYEEEERQRGNFPDRFSGHQFPNYSSELNVNALLLGDSALYLCASSAPGTGDYEQYFGPGTRLTVT.

V and J are TRBV29-1 and TRBJ2-1; no clear D gene. Trimming cost V 0 bases and J 4 bases, with 7 bases left between them. Germline assignment: CDR1 SQVTM and CDR2 ANQGSEA. The CDR3 sequence is 13 residues long. The CDR3 protein is CSVEDLRYNEQFF. For the CDR3, the DNA is TGCAGCGTTGAAGATCTCAGGTACAATGAGCAGTTCTTC.

In its sample, this clone was seen a few times. The chain carries TRBV5-1 and TRBJ2-1, with D tentatively TRBD1 (6 bases). The CDR3 spans 15 residues. Germline CDR1 reads SGHRS; CDR2 reads YFSETQ. V was trimmed by 4 bases and J by 1 base, leaving 12 bases between them. CDR3 in amino acids: CASSPMDSSYNEQFF. Here the CDR3 DNA reads TGCGCCAGCAGCCCAATGGACAGTTCCTACAATGAGCAGTTCTTC.

This clone occurred a few times. The gene calls are TRBV9 and TRBJ1-2; D gene unclear. This CDR3 has 13 residues. Trimming removed 0 bases from V and 4 bases from J, with 7 bases in between. The germline V gene has CDR1 SGDLS and CDR2 YYNGEE. The CDR3, as DNA: TGTGCCAGCAGCGTAGAGGACGGCTATGGCTACACCTTC. Amino acid sequence: CASSVEDGYGYTF. Full variable domain (missing parts from reference TRBV9 and TRBJ1-2): DSGVTQTPKHLITATGQRVTLRCSPRSGDLSVYWYQQSLDQGLQFLIQYYNGEERAKGNILERFSAQQFPDLHSELNLSSLELGDSALYFCASSVEDGYGYTFGSGTRLTVV.

This chain joins TRBV6-1 and TRBJ1-6; unclear D gene. The germline gives CDR1 MNHNS, CDR2 SASEGT. Between the trimmed V and J ends, which lost 10 bases and 10 bases, there was a span of 20 bases. There are 14 residues in the CDR3. The CDR3 coding sequence is TGTGCCATCGGGGTAGATCTCGGAAGGTCACCCCTCCACTTT. This translates into CAIGVDLGRSPLHF.

This sequence joins TRBV2 and TRBJ2-7; no firm D call. Germline V gene data show CDR1 as SNHLY and CDR2 as FYNNEI. There are 13 residues in the CDR3. V was pared by 10 bases and J by 1 base, with 14 bases between. In DNA, the CDR3 is TGTGCCACCCAAGGGTGGAAGTCCTACGAGCAGTACTTC. Protein: CATQGWKSYEQYF.

The table lists this clone with a few counts. The chain employs TRBV9 and TRBJ2-3; D may be TRBD2 (5 bases). Between the trimmed V and J ends, which lost 0 bases and 2 bases, there was a span of 7 bases. CDR1 SGDLS and CDR2 YYNGEE come from the germline V gene. This CDR3 region has 14 residues. Here the CDR3 DNA reads TGTGCCAGCAGCGTAGGAGGGTACACAGATACGCAGTATTTT. Its translation: CASSVGGYTDTQYF.

This clone appeared a few times. The chain uses TRBV4-1 and TRBJ1-1; perhaps TRBD1 as D (6 bases). The V and J ends lost 2 bases and 3 bases respectively, with 25 bases between them. CDR3 length: 19 residues. Germline V gene data show CDR1 as MGHRA and CDR2 as YSYEKL. The CDR3 region is CASSQKVRALSGVYTEAFF. The CDR3 DNA reads TGCGCCAGCAGCCAAAAAGTAAGGGCCTTATCAGGGGTATACACTGAAGCTTTCTTT.

The V gene is TRBV19, the J gene TRBJ1-1, with D hard to call. This CDR3 is 12 amino acids long. CDR1 and CDR2 from the germline V gene are LNHDA and SQIVND (reference sequence). V lost 4 bases to trimming and J lost 3 bases, with 6 bases between them. CDR3 loop: CASSRQYTEAFF. The CDR3 DNA follows: TGTGCCAGTAGTAGGCAGTACACTGAAGCTTTCTTT.

The chain couples TRBV4-1 to TRBJ2-7, with D tentatively TRBD1 (5 bases). V was pared by 0 bases and J by 1 base, with 19 bases between. CDR3 length: 18 residues. The germline gives CDR1 MGHRA, CDR2 YSYEKL. The CDR3 spells CASSQDLSGPPSSYEQYF. Written as DNA, the CDR3 is TGCGCCAGCAGCCAAGATCTATCAGGGCCCCCGAGTTCCTACGAGCAGTACTTC.

The chain employs TRBV6-5 and TRBJ2-7; 8 positions agree with TRBD2. Germline trimming cut 5 bases from V and 6 bases from J; bases unmatched to any gene: 9. This CDR3 has 14 residues. Germline-derived CDR1 and CDR2 are MNHEY and SVGAGI. CDR3 coding DNA: TGTGCCAGCAGTCCGGGAGGGGCCGTCGGCGAGCAGTACTTC. It encodes CASSPGGAVGEQYF.

The chain has TRBV28 and TRBJ1-2; 8 bases match TRBD1. V was clipped by 2 bases and J by 4 bases; unmatched bases: 6. CDR3 size: 15 residues. Germline CDR1 MDHEN, CDR2 SYDVKM. The CDR3 protein is CASSLLQGAAYGYTF. The CDR3, as DNA: TGTGCCAGCAGTTTACTCCAGGGGGCGGCCTATGGCTACACCTTC.